The rows below give T cell receptor beta chains drawn from one sample of a study of T cell repertoires in cytomegalovirus infection. Via MiXCR, TCRdb re-called the reads, giving one row per CDR3 protein. This table has some 350,000 distinct CDR3 sequences, over 15% appearing once. Sequenced material: PBMCs. These TCRs come from a human donor in good health (CMV status not recorded). Some clones in this sample may be carry-over from other donors' samples. Each CDR3 is given with its conserved first and last residue. Each record gives: J gene, clone size, D gene, V gene, CDR3 DNA, CDR3 protein. A D gene is named only where the DNA matches it firmly. Size is omitted from some rows. Given values are once, few, many or a class for expanded clones.

TRBJ1-1	many	.	TRBV11-2	TGTGCCAGCAGCTTAGGAGCATTGAACACTGAAGCTTTCTTT	CASSLGALNTEAFF
TRBJ1-1	few	TRBD1	TRBV9	TGTGCCAGCAGCGCCCAAGCTGGACAGGGCGAAGCTTTCTTT	CASSAQAGQGEAFF
TRBJ2-1	.	.	TRBV6-1	TGTGCCAGCAGCCTCTATCGAGGGAGAAGGTTCTTC	CASSLYRGRRFF
TRBJ2-3	many	TRBD2	TRBV7-2	TGTGCCAGCAGCTTTGGAGCGGGGGAGACAGATACGCAGTATTTT	CASSFGAGETDTQYF
TRBJ1-1	.	.	TRBV29-1	TGCAGCGTTGAGAGACAAATGAACACTGAAGCTTTCTTT	CSVERQMNTEAFF
TRBJ2-1	few	.	TRBV10-3	TGTGCCATCAGTGAGGCCGACAATGAGCAGTTCTTC	CAISEADNEQFF
TRBJ2-5	many	.	TRBV19	TGTGCCAGTAGTAACGGTAGGAGGGAGACCCAGTACTTC	CASSNGRRETQYF
TRBJ1-5	.	.	TRBV2	TGTGCCAGCAAGAAGAGGGGTCAGCCCCAGCATTTT	CASKKRGQPQHF
TRBJ1-4	once	.	TRBV12-3/TRBV12-4	TGTGCCAGCGGTGGGCAGGGCGTTGACAATGAAAAACTGTTTTTT	CASGGQGVDNEKLFF
TRBJ2-5	few	.	TRBV7-9	TGTGCCAGCAGCCTCAGGGGCCCAGAGACCCAGTACTTC	CASSLRGPETQYF
TRBJ2-7	.	.	TRBV5-1	TGCGCCAGCAGCAGGAACAGGGGACTGGACGAGCAGTACTTC	CASSRNRGLDEQYF
TRBJ2-2	few	TRBD2	TRBV20-1	TGCAGTGCTAGCAATAGCGGGGCGAACACCGGGGAGCTGTTTTTT	CSASNSGANTGELFF
TRBJ2-3	few	.	TRBV12-3/TRBV12-4	TGTGCCAGCAGTTTACTAGTTCGAGCAGATACGCAGTATTTT	CASSLLVRADTQYF
TRBJ1-1	many	.	TRBV30	TGTGCCTGGAGTGGTGGGCTGGGGAACACTGAAGCTTTCTTT	CAWSGGLGNTEAFF
TRBJ2-7	few	TRBD1	TRBV27	TGTGCCAGCAGGACAGGGGTAGCGAGCTCCTACGAGCAGTACTTC	CASRTGVASSYEQYF
TRBJ1-1	.	TRBD1	TRBV7-2	TGTGCCAGCACTAACTGGGGACAGGCGAACACTGAAGCTTTCTTT	CASTNWGQANTEAFF
TRBJ2-5	many	TRBD2	TRBV11-2	TGTGCCAGCAGCTCGACTAGCGGGGCGCCGCAAGAGACCCAGTACTTC	CASSSTSGAPQETQYF
TRBJ2-5	.	.	TRBV7-2	TGTGCCAGCAGCCCTGGGACGCCCCGAGGGACCCAGTACTTC	CASSPGTPRGTQYF
TRBJ1-2	many	.	TRBV28	TGTGCCAGCAGTTTCAACAATAACTATGGCTACACCTTC	CASSFNNNYGYTF
TRBJ2-3	few	.	TRBV6-2/TRBV6-3	TGTGCCAGCAGTTACGGGACACCAGATACGCAGTATTTT	CASSYGTPDTQYF
TRBJ1-2	.	.	TRBV6-6	TGTGCCAGCAGTCGCGACACGGCACACTATGGCTACACCTTC	CASSRDTAHYGYTF
TRBJ2-7	.	TRBD1	TRBV18	TGTGCCAGCTCCAGGGACAGGAGTTCGGGGGAGCAGTACTTC	CASSRDRSSGEQYF
TRBJ2-7	many	.	TRBV3-1	TGTGCCAGCAGCCATCATCCAAGATTGGGGGGCGAGCAGTACTTC	CASSHHPRLGGEQYF
TRBJ2-5	.	.	TRBV4-3	TGCGCCAGCAGCCATCCCCGTAGCGGTGGCTCTGGTTGGGAGACCCAGTACTTC	CASSHPRSGGSGWETQYF
TRBJ2-1	few	.	TRBV4-1	TGCGCCAGCAGCCCAGAGATAAGGGGCAATGAGCAGTTCTTC	CASSPEIRGNEQFF
TRBJ2-7	few	TRBD2	TRBV20-1	TGCAGTGCGCCAGGACTAGCGGGTTCCTACGAGCAGTACTTC	CSAPGLAGSYEQYF
TRBJ2-3	many	.	TRBV7-2	TGTGCCAGCAGCTGGGACCAAAGCACAGATACGCAGTATTTT	CASSWDQSTDTQYF
TRBJ2-7	many	.	TRBV28	TGTGCCAGCAGTCCCGGACAGTCTTACGAGCAGTACTTC	CASSPGQSYEQYF
TRBJ2-5	.	.	TRBV18	TGTGCCAGCTCACCTGGGTACCAGGACGAGACCCAGTACTTC	CASSPGYQDETQYF
TRBJ2-1	.	.	TRBV6-1	TGTGCCAGCAGTTACGTCAGGGGAGGGCCCCAGTTCTTC	CASSYVRGGPQFF
TRBJ2-3	many	TRBD2	TRBV27	TGTGCCAGCAGTCCTGTCGTAGCGGGAACTCATACGCAGTATTTT	CASSPVVAGTHTQYF
TRBJ2-1	many	.	TRBV7-6	TGTGCCAGCAGCCTAATTGGCGGTACCTACAATGAGCAGTTCTTC	CASSLIGGTYNEQFF
TRBJ2-2	many	TRBD2	TRBV7-2	TGTGCCAGCAGCTTAGGTCGACTAGCGCTTAACACCGGGGAGCTGTTTTTT	CASSLGRLALNTGELFF
TRBJ2-1	few	.	TRBV29-1	TGCAGCGTGGACAGTAATCCCTACAATGAGCAGTTCTTC	CSVDSNPYNEQFF
TRBJ1-6	many	.	TRBV6-1	TGTGCCGGCCAGTTGGGCTCCTATAATTCACCCCTCCACTTT	CAGQLGSYNSPLHF
TRBJ2-7	.	.	TRBV3-1	TGTGCCAGCAGCCTTTCCTCGATGTCGCCTACCTACGAGCAGTACTTC	CASSLSSMSPTYEQYF
TRBJ1-5	.	.	TRBV27	TGTGCCAGCAGTTTAGCACCCGGGTTTAATCAGCCCCAGCATTTT	CASSLAPGFNQPQHF
TRBJ1-5	.	.	TRBV19	TGTGCCAGTAGTATAGGGGCAGGGGCCTGGTTCCAGCATTTT	CASSIGAGAWFQHF
TRBJ2-1	many	.	TRBV19	TGTGCCAGCCGAACTAGCAGTAGGTACAATGAGCAGTTCTTC	CASRTSSRYNEQFF
TRBJ2-1	few	TRBD2	TRBV20-1	TGCAGTGCTAGAGATCTGACTAGCGGGGGGAGCTCCTACAATGAGCAGTTCTTC	CSARDLTSGGSSYNEQFF
TRBJ2-1	few	.	TRBV2	TGTGCCAGCAGTGGAATCGCCATCTCCTACAATGAGCAGTTCTTC	CASSGIAISYNEQFF
TRBJ2-3	.	.	TRBV20-1	TGCAGTGGGACCGAGGGGGATACGCAGTATTTT	CSGTEGDTQYF
TRBJ2-3	many	.	TRBV7-2	TGTGCCAGCAGCTTCCTCCAGCGAACAGATACGCAGTATTTT	CASSFLQRTDTQYF
TRBJ2-5	.	TRBD1	TRBV7-9	TGTGCCAGCAGCTTCGGGACAGGGAAAGAAGAGACCCAGTACTTC	CASSFGTGKEETQYF
TRBJ2-3	.	TRBD2	TRBV20-1	TGCAGTGCCTGGACTAGCACCTGGTATTTT	CSAWTSTWYF
TRBJ2-1	.	TRBD2	TRBV7-2	TGTGCCAGCAGCCTAGAGACTAGCGGGGGGTTTTCGCATGAGCAGTTCTTC	CASSLETSGGFSHEQFF
TRBJ2-7	many	TRBD2	TRBV12-3/TRBV12-4	TGTGCCAGGAGAGCCCCCCTAGCGGGGACCTCCTACGAGCAGTACTTC	CARRAPLAGTSYEQYF
TRBJ2-1	many	TRBD1	TRBV12-3/TRBV12-4	TGTGCCAGCAGGAAGGGACAGGGAAGTCGGAATGAGCAGTTCTTC	CASRKGQGSRNEQFF
TRBJ2-5	.	.	TRBV29-1	TGCAGCGTTGACGTTTTCCCAGAGACCCAGTACTTC	CSVDVFPETQYF
TRBJ1-2	many	.	TRBV12-3/TRBV12-4	TGTGCCAGCAGTTCTAACTATGGCTACACCTTC	CASSSNYGYTF